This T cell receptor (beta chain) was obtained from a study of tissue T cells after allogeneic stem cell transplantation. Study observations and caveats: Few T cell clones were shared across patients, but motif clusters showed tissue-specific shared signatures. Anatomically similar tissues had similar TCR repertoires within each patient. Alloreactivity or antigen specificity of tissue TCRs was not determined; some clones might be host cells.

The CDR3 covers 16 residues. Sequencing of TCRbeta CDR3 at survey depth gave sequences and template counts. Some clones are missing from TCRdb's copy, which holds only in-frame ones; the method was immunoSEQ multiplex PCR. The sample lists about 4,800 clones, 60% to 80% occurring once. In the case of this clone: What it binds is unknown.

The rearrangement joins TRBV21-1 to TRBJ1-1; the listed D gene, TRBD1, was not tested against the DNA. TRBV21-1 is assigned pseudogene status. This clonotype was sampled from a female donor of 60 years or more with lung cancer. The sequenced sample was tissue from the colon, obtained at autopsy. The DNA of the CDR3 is TGTGCCAGCAGTACCGGTAAGGGGCGGATTTCCACTGAAGCTTTCTTT. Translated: CASSTGKGRISTEAFF.